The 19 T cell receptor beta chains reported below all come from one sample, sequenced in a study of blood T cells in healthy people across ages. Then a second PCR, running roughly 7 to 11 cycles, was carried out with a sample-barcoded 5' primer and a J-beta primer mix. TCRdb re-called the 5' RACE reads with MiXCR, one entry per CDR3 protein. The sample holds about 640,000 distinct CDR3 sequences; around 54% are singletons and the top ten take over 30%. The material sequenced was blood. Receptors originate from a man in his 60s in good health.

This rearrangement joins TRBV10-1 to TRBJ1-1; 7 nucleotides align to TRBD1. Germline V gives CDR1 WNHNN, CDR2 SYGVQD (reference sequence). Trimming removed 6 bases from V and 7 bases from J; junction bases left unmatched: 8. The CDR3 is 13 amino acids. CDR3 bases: TGCGCCAGCAGGAACAGGGGATATATTGAAGCTTTCTTT. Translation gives CASRNRGYIEAFF.

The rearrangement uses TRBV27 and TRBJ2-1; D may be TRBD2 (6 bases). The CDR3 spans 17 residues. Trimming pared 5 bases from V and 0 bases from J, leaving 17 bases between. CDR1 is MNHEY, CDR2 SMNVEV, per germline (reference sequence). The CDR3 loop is CASSPYPRGSSYNEQFF. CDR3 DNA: TGTGCCAGCAGTCCCTATCCGCGGGGCAGCTCCTACAATGAGCAGTTCTTC.

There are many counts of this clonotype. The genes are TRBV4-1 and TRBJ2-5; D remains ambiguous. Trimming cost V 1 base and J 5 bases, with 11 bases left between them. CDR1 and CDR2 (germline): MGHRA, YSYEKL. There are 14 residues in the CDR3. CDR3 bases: TGCGCCAGCAGCCAAGTGGCGGTCCGGGAGACCCAGTACTTC. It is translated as CASSQVAVRETQYF.

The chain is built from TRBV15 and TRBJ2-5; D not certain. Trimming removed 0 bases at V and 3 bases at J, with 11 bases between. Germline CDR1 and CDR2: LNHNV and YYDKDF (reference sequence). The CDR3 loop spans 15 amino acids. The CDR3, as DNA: TGTGCCACCAGCAGAGATCTAAAGGCGGAAGAGACCCAGTACTTC. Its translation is CATSRDLKAEETQYF.

The CDR3 DNA follows: TGTGCCAGCAAGAGGACAGGGGGCCACGAGCAGTACTTC. Its protein is CASKRTGGHEQYF. The chain uses TRBV6-1 and TRBJ2-7; 11 nucleotides align to TRBD1. V was pared by 7 bases and J by 5 bases, with 4 bases of the junction left unmatched. In germline, CDR1 is MNHNS, CDR2 SASEGT. This CDR3 is 13 amino acids long.

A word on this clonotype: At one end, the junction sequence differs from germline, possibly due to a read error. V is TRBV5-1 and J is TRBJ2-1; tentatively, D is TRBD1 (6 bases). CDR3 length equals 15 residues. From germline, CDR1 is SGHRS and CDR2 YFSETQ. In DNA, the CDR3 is TGCGCCAACAGCTTGGTCAGGGGTCCCTACAATGAGCAGTTCTTC. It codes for CANSLVRGPYNEQFF.

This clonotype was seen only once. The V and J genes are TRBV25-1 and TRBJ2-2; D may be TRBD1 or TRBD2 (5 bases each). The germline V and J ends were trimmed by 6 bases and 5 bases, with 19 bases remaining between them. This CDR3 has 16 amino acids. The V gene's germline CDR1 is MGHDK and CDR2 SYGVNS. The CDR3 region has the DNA TGTGCCAGCAGGCGGTCGGGGCTAGTTCTAACCGGGGAGCTGTTTTTT. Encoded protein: CASRRSGLVLTGELFF. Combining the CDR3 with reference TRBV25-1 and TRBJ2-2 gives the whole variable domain EADIYQTPRYLVIGTGKKITLECSQTMGHDKMYWYQQDPGMELHLIHYSYGVNSTEKGDLSSESTVSRIRTEHFPLTLESARPSHTSQYLCASRRSGLVLTGELFFGEGSRLTVL.

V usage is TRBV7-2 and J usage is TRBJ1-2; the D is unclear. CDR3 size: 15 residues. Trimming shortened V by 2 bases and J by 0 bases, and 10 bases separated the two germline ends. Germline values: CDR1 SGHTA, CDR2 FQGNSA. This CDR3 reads CASSLQVGSNYGYTF. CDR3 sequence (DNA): TGTGCCAGCAGCTTACAGGTCGGATCTAACTATGGCTACACCTTC. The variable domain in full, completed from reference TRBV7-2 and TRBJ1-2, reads GAGVSQSPSNKVTEKGKDVELRCDPISGHTALYWYRQSLGQGLEFLIYFQGNSAPDKSGLPSDRFSAERTGGSVSTLTIQRTQQEDSAVYLCASSLQVGSNYGYTFGSGTRLTVV.

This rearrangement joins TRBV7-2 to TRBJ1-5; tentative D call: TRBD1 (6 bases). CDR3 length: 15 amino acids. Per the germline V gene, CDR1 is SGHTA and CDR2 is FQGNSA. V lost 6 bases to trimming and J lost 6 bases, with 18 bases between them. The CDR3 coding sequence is TGTGCCAGCAGGGCCTATTTGGGGGCTGCTCAGCCCCAGCATTTT. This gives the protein CASRAYLGAAQPQHF.

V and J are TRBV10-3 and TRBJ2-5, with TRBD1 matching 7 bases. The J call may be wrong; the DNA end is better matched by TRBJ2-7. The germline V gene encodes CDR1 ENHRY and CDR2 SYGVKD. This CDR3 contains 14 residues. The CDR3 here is CAISETERGREQYF. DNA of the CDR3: TGTGCCATCAGTGAGACGGAAAGGGGGCGCGAGCAGTACTTC.

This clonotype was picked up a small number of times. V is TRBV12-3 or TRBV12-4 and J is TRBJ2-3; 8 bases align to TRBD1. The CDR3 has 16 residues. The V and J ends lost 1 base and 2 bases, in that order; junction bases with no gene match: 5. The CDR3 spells CASSLVRGLYTDTQYF. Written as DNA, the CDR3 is TGTGCCAGCAGTTTAGTCAGGGGGCTTTACACAGATACGCAGTATTTT.

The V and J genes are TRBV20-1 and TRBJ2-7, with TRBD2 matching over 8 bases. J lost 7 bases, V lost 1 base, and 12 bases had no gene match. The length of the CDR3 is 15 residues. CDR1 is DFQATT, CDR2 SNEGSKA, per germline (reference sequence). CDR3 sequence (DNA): TGCAGTGCTAGAGCAATAGGTGGTAGCGGGGTGGAGCAGTACTTC. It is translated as CSARAIGGSGVEQYF.

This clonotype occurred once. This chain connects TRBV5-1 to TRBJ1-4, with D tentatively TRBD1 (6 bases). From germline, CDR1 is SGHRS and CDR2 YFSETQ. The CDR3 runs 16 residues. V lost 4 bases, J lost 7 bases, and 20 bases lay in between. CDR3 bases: TGCGCCAGCAGCCTAGGGGTGGGGGGCGCTGGTGAAAAACTGTTTTTT. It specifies CASSLGVGGAGEKLFF.

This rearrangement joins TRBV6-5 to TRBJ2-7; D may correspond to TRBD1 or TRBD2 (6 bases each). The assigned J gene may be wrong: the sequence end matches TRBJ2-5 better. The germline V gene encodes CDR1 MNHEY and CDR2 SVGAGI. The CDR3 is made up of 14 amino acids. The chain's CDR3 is CASSLGGRAETQYF. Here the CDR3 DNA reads TGTGCCAGCAGTTTGGGGGGCAGAGCGGAGACCCAGTACTTC.

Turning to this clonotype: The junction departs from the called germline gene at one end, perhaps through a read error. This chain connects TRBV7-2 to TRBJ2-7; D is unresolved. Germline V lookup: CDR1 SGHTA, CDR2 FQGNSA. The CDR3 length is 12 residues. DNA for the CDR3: TGTGCCGGCAGCTCCACTCGCTACGAGCAGTACTTC. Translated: CAGSSTRYEQYF.

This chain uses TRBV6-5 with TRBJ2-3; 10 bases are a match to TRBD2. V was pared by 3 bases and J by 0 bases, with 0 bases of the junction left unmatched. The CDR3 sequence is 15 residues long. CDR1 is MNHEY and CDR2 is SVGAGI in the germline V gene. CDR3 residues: CASSYSGGSTDTQYF. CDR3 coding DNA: TGTGCCAGCAGTTATAGCGGGGGGAGCACAGATACGCAGTATTTT.

In DNA, the CDR3 is TGCAGCGTTGAGTCGGATACGCAGTATTTT. Amino acid sequence: CSVESDTQYF. The chain carries TRBV29-1 and TRBJ2-3; unclear D gene. The length of the CDR3 is 10 residues. The V end was cut by 3 bases, the J end by 6 bases, with 4 bases between. In germline, CDR1 is SQVTM, CDR2 ANQGSEA.

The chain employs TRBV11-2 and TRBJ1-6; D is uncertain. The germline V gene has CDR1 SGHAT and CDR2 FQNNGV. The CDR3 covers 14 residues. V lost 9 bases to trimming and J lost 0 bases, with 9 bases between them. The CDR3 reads CASSLRSYNSPLHF. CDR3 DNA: TGTGCCAGTAGCCTTCGCTCCTATAATTCACCCCTCCACTTT.

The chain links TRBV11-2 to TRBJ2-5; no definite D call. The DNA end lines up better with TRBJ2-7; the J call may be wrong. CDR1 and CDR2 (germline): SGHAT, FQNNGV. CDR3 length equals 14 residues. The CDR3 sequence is CASSSSMGSYEQYF. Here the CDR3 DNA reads TGTGCCAGCAGCTCTTCGATGGGTTCCTACGAGCAGTACTTC.